The next 17 T cell receptor beta chains were all read from a single sample in a study of human T cells and chemical hapten exposure. MiXCR was run by TCRdb on the RACE reads, yielding one entry per CDR3 protein. Among about 190,000 distinct CDR3 sequences listed, around 25% were seen once. This sample's time point: patch test 3, about 24 weeks after DPC sensitization. As for treatment: therapeutic diphenylcyclopropenone sensitization with weekly scalp DPC. Sequenced here: whole blood, sampled in connection with sensitization to the hapten diphenylcyclopropenone (DPC). Receptor source: a middle-aged woman with alopecia areata. Some clones in this sample may be carry-over from other donors' samples.

The chain links TRBV7-6 to TRBJ2-1, with 10 bases matching TRBD1. Unmatched junction bases numbered 7, after V lost 6 bases and J lost 2 bases. Germline CDR1 and CDR2: SGHVS and FNYEAQ. This CDR3 has 16 residues. CDR3 DNA sequence: TGTGCCAGCAGTACTGGACAGGGGGTCCCCTACAATGAGCAGTTCTTC. Its protein product is CASSTGQGVPYNEQFF.

This clonotype was seen only a few times. The chain carries TRBV12-3 or TRBV12-4 and TRBJ1-1, with TRBD1 as a possible D gene (5 bases). The CDR3 has 18 amino acids. Trimming took 4 bases from V and 0 from J, leaving 21 bases between them. The CDR3 region is CASSYRQLADFMNTEAFF. CDR3 DNA sequence: TGTGCCAGCAGTTACCGACAGTTAGCCGACTTCATGAACACTGAAGCTTTCTTT.

The chain links TRBV24-1 to TRBJ1-1; D perhaps matches TRBD1 (5 bases). V was trimmed by 3 bases and J by 4 bases, leaving 8 bases between them. The germline gives CDR1 KGHDR, CDR2 SFDVKD. The CDR3 is 13 amino acids. CDR3 in amino acids: CATSDPQVTEAFF. Written as DNA, the CDR3 is TGTGCCACCAGTGATCCACAGGTCACTGAAGCTTTCTTT.

The chain combines TRBV6-5 with TRBJ2-4; TRBD1 agrees at 7 bases. The CDR3 totals 11 residues. The trim removed 8 bases at V and 9 bases at J, leaving 4 bases unmatched. The germline V gene encodes CDR1 MNHEY and CDR2 SVGAGI. This CDR3 reads CASGDSGIQYF. CDR3 DNA: TGTGCCAGCGGGGACAGTGGCATTCAGTACTTC.

Only one count was recorded for this clonotype. The chain recombines TRBV7-8 with TRBJ1-1; a weak D match, TRBD1 (5 bases). V lost 4 bases, J lost 0 bases, and 9 bases lay in between. The CDR3 spans 14 residues. Germline loops: CDR1 SGHVS, CDR2 FQNEAQ. In DNA form, the CDR3 reads TGTGCCAGCAGCTGGGGGACGGTGAACACTGAAGCTTTCTTT. This translates into CASSWGTVNTEAFF. Supplemented by reference TRBV7-8 and TRBJ1-1, the full variable domain reads GAGVSQSPRYKVAKRGQDVALRCDPISGHVSLFWYQQALGQGPEFLTYFQNEAQLDKSGLPSDRFFAERPEGSVSTLKIQRTQQEDSAVYLCASSWGTVNTEAFFGQGTRLTVV.

This clonotype was counted at least ten times. J is TRBJ1-5 and V is TRBV12-3 or TRBV12-4; TRBD1 agrees at 8 bases. The CDR3 has 14 amino acids. Unmatched junction bases numbered 6, after V lost 6 bases and J lost 5 bases. The CDR3 DNA sequence: TGTGCCAGCAGCCCTTCAGGGGGCTATCAGCCCCAGCATTTT. This encodes CASSPSGGYQPQHF.

The V gene is TRBV28, the J gene TRBJ2-3; 7 bases fit TRBD1. The germline gives CDR1 MDHEN, CDR2 SYDVKM. J gave up 3 bases and V 4 bases, and 10 bases lay outside the gene matches. This CDR3 comprises 16 residues. The CDR3 reads CASSSRQGPKTDTQYF. CDR3 coding DNA: TGTGCCAGCAGTTCTCGACAGGGACCGAAAACAGATACGCAGTATTTT.

The CDR3 DNA follows: TGCAGTGCTAGTTTACCTAGGACAGGGGGCGACTATGGCTACACCTTC. Its protein product is CSASLPRTGGDYGYTF. V gene TRBV20-1 combines with J gene TRBJ1-2, with 11 bases lining up with TRBD1. The CDR3 contains 16 residues. V gave up 3 bases and J gave up 3 bases; unmatched junction bases: 9. CDR1 and CDR2 (germline): DFQATT, SNEGSKA (reference sequence).

The rearrangement uses TRBV5-1 and TRBJ1-2; D may be TRBD1 (6 bases). Trimming removed 4 bases from V and 4 bases from J, with 14 bases in between. This CDR3 has 14 residues. The germline V gene has CDR1 SGHRS and CDR2 YFSETQ. The CDR3 DNA is TGCGCCAGCAGCCTCATACAGGGATCCTATGGCTACACCTTC. It yields the protein CASSLIQGSYGYTF.

The J gene is TRBJ2-7, the V gene TRBV9, with 9 positions matching TRBD1. This CDR3 has 16 residues. V lost 0 bases and J lost 5; bases outside the gene matches: 9. Germline CDR1 and CDR2: SGDLS and YYNGEE. CDR3 loop: CASSVGQRQGGNEQYF. In nucleotides, the CDR3 is TGTGCCAGCAGCGTAGGCCAGCGACAGGGGGGCAACGAGCAGTACTTC.

This sequence joins TRBV6-5 and TRBJ2-5, with D uncertain. The CDR3 length is 15 residues. CDR1 is MNHEY, CDR2 SVGAGI, per germline. The V and J ends lost 3 bases and 4 bases respectively, with 15 bases between them. CDR3 bases: TGTGCCAGCAGTTATAACGGCGTCGGTGGAGAGACCCAGTACTTC. It codes for CASSYNGVGGETQYF.

The chain links TRBV6-6 to TRBJ2-7; 7 bases align to TRBD1. From germline, CDR1 is MNHNY and CDR2 SVGAGI (reference sequence). Trimming cost V 6 bases and J 6 bases; bases outside gene matches: 11. The CDR3 runs to 14 residues. The CDR3 bases are TGTGCCAGCAGATTGACAGGGCGGCCCTTCGAGCAGTACTTC. Translation: CASRLTGRPFEQYF.

The chain carries TRBV5-1 and TRBJ2-4, with D maybe TRBD2 (5 bases). Germline CDR1 SGHRS, CDR2 YFSETQ. The CDR3 length is 15 residues. V lost 4 bases and J 0 bases, leaving 11 bases between the germline ends. CDR3 sequence: CASSLAGLAKNIQYF. For the CDR3, the DNA is TGCGCCAGCAGCCTGGCCGGACTAGCCAAAAACATTCAGTACTTC.

This clonotype was detected only a few times. This rearrangement joins TRBV29-1 to TRBJ2-3; 8 nucleotides align to TRBD1. CDR3 length: 15 amino acids. Germline lookup yields CDR1 SQVTM and CDR2 ANQGSEA. V trimming: 7 bases; J trimming: 2 bases; junction bases outside the gene matches: 11. CDR3 residues: CSARTGTGNTDTQYF. The DNA of the CDR3 is TGCAGCGCCCGGACCGGGACAGGCAACACAGATACGCAGTATTTT.

This clonotype was observed a handful of times. The J gene is TRBJ2-7, the V gene TRBV11-2; perhaps TRBD2 as D (6 bases). Trimming took 6 bases from V and 6 from J, leaving 15 bases between them. Germline V gene sequence: CDR1 SGHAT, CDR2 FQNNGV. There are 13 residues in the CDR3. As DNA, the CDR3 is TGTGCCAGCAGATTCGGGGAGGAGGGCGAGCAGTACTTC. Translated: CASRFGEEGEQYF.

The count of this clonotype is one. The J gene is TRBJ1-2, the V gene TRBV12-3 or TRBV12-4; TRBD1 agrees at 7 bases. CDR3 length equals 15 residues. With 7 bases clipped from V and 3 bases from J, the junction kept 11 bases outside the gene matches. Written as DNA, the CDR3 is TGTGCCAGCACCCCCCTGGACAGGCGGGACTATGGCTACACCTTC. Translation: CASTPLDRRDYGYTF.

V gene TRBV29-1 combines with J gene TRBJ1-1, with 8 bases that match TRBD1. With V trimmed by 5 bases and J by 5 bases, 13 bases remained unmatched. The CDR3 is made up of 15 amino acids. In germline, CDR1 is SQVTM, CDR2 ANQGSEA. CDR3: CSVSRGGQGGTEAFF. In DNA, the CDR3 is TGCAGCGTTTCCCGAGGAGGACAGGGTGGGACTGAAGCTTTCTTT.